The rows below give T cell receptor beta chains drawn from one sample of a study of T cell changes during pregnancy in multiple sclerosis. TCRdb's copy holds only in-frame clones and misses some; the assay was immunoSEQ multiplex PCR. The sample lists around 30,000 clones; more than 80% were seen once. The sample here was CD8+ T cells from peripheral blood mononuclear cells, taken before pregnancy. These receptors were collected from a female donor with multiple sclerosis, enrolled in a pregnancy study. The CDR3 runs from the conserved cysteine through the conserved F or W. The order of the fields is CDR3 protein, CDR3 DNA, D gene, CDR3 length, V gene, J gene, clone size. D genes are given only for firm matches. Only some rows state a clone size, as once, few, many or a class for expanded clones.

CDR3: CASSQDRLAGHTGELFF; DNA: TGCGCCAGCAGCCAGGACAGACTAGCGGGGCACACCGGGGAGCTGTTTTTT; D: TRBD2; length: 17; V: TRBV4-3; J: TRBJ2-2; size: -
CDR3: CASRPRFSWNTGELFF; DNA: TGTGCCAGCAGACCTAGGTTTAGCTGGAACACCGGGGAGCTGTTTTTT; D: -; length: 16; V: TRBV28; J: TRBJ2-2; size: -
CDR3: CASSLVPIVYEQYF; DNA: TGTGCCAGCAGCTTAGTTCCGATAGTTTACGAGCAGTACTTC; D: -; length: 14; V: TRBV7-9; J: TRBJ2-7; size: -
CDR3: CASSPGGVRVTEAFF; DNA: TGCGCCAGCAGCCCGGGGGGGGTGCGCGTCACTGAAGCTTTCTTT; D: -; length: 15; V: TRBV5-1; J: TRBJ1-1; size: -
CDR3: CASSTGLAGFSTDTQYF; DNA: TGTGCCAGCAGCACGGGACTAGCGGGGTTTAGCACAGATACGCAGTATTTT; D: TRBD2; length: 17; V: TRBV7-9; J: TRBJ2-3; size: -
CDR3: CASSEGSASSTDTQYF; DNA: TGTGCCAGCAGTGAAGGAAGCGCTTCTAGCACAGATACGCAGTATTTT; D: -; length: 16; V: TRBV2; J: TRBJ2-3; size: -
CDR3: CASSILANENNEQFF; DNA: TGTGCCAGCAGTATACTAGCGAATGAGAACAATGAGCAGTTCTTC; D: TRBD2; length: 15; V: TRBV6-1; J: TRBJ2-1; size: -
CDR3: CASSETGSENTIYF; DNA: TGTGCCAGCAGTGAGACAGGGTCAGAAAACACCATATATTTT; D: TRBD1; length: 14; V: TRBV2; J: TRBJ1-3; size: -
CDR3: CASSGTTSGGMDTGELFF; DNA: TGCGCCAGCAGTGGCACGACTAGCGGAGGAATGGATACCGGGGAGCTGTTTTTT; D: TRBD2; length: 18; V: TRBV10-2; J: TRBJ2-2; size: -
CDR3: CASSYSLSRGTEAFF; DNA: TGTGCCAGCAGTTACTCGTTATCCAGGGGCACTGAAGCTTTCTTT; D: -; length: 15; V: TRBV6-5; J: TRBJ1-1; size: -
CDR3: CASSSTGWRNTGELFF; DNA: TGTGCCAGCAGCTCAACAGGGTGGAGGAACACCGGGGAGCTGTTTTTT; D: -; length: 16; V: TRBV7-9; J: TRBJ2-2; size: -
CDR3: CASTEGDIWNTEAFF; DNA: TGTGCCAGTACCGAGGGGGATATATGGAACACTGAAGCTTTCTTT; D: -; length: 15; V: TRBV19; J: TRBJ1-1; size: -
CDR3: CASSPPGQGNTGELFF; DNA: TGTGCCAGCAGTCCCCCGGGACAGGGGAACACCGGGGAGCTGTTTTTT; D: TRBD1; length: 16; V: TRBV27; J: TRBJ2-2; size: -
CDR3: CAAGWQVSGNTIYF; DNA: TGTGCCGCTGGCTGGCAGGTATCTGGAAACACCATATATTTT; D: -; length: 14; V: TRBV28; J: TRBJ1-3; size: once
CDR3: CASSESAGRYQETQYF; DNA: TGCGCCAGCAGTGAGTCGGCGGGGCGGTACCAAGAGACCCAGTACTTC; D: -; length: 16; V: TRBV10-2; J: TRBJ2-5; size: -
CDR3: CASLAIAGTDTQYF; DNA: TGTGCCAGCCTCGCGATAGCGGGCACAGATACGCAGTATTTT; D: -; length: 14; V: TRBV28; J: TRBJ2-3; size: -
CDR3: CASSVAAGLNTEAFF; DNA: TGTGCCAGCAGCGTAGCGGCAGGGTTGAACACTGAAGCTTTCTTT; D: -; length: 15; V: TRBV9; J: TRBJ1-1; size: -
CDR3: CASSRGLAGSGELFF; DNA: TGTGCCAGCAGCCGGGGACTAGCGGGGAGCGGGGAGCTGTTTTTT; D: TRBD2; length: 15; V: TRBV4-2; J: TRBJ2-2; size: -
CDR3: CASRRQGYEQYF; DNA: TGTGCCAGCAGGCGACAGGGCTACGAGCAGTACTTC; D: TRBD1; length: 12; V: TRBV27; J: TRBJ2-7; size: -
CDR3: CASSQGRIRDYEQYF; DNA: TGCGCCAGCAGCCAAGGGCGGATTCGGGACTACGAGCAGTACTTC; D: -; length: 15; V: TRBV4-3; J: TRBJ2-7; size: -
CDR3: CASSLRRGELGNGELFF; DNA: TGTGCCAGCAGCTTAAGGCGGGGGGAGCTCGGGAACGGGGAGCTGTTTTTT; D: TRBD2; length: 17; V: TRBV7-2; J: TRBJ2-2; size: -
CDR3: CASSPGEAYEQYF; DNA: TGTGCCAGCTCACCAGGGGAGGCCTACGAGCAGTACTTC; D: -; length: 13; V: TRBV18; J: TRBJ2-7; size: once
CDR3: CASSQDSGLAGVYNEQFF; DNA: TGCGCCAGCAGCCAAGACTCTGGCCTAGCGGGGGTGTACAATGAGCAGTTCTTC; D: TRBD2; length: 18; V: TRBV4-3; J: TRBJ2-1; size: -
CDR3: CASSEGSGELFF; DNA: TGCGCCAGCAGTGAGGGTAGCGGGGAGCTGTTTTTT; D: -; length: 12; V: TRBV10-2; J: TRBJ2-2; size: -